The 31 T cell receptor beta chains presented below share a single source sample, sequenced in a study of T cell responses to AZD1222 COVID-19 vaccine. This table comes from immunoSEQ multiplex PCR, and its TCRdb copy is limited to in-frame clones, with some not included. The table includes 150,000 or so clones, roughly 92% detected once. Specimen: peripheral blood, collected on day 0 of AZD1222 vaccination. Receptors originate from an adult in good health.

The J gene is TRBJ1-5, the V gene TRBV7-9; D might be TRBD1 (5 bases). There are 13 residues in the CDR3. Germline loops: CDR1 SEHNR, CDR2 FQNEAQ (reference sequence). Trimming cost V 1 base and J 5 bases, with 6 bases left between them. The CDR3 sequence is CASSLGDDQPQHF. CDR3 coding DNA: TGTGCCAGCAGCTTAGGGGACGATCAGCCCCAGCATTTT.

The rearrangement uses TRBV10-2 and TRBJ1-2, with a weak D call TRBD1 (5 bases). The V end lost 8 bases, the J end lost 2 bases, and 18 bases lay between the germline ends. The CDR3 has 15 residues. Germline values: CDR1 WSHSY, CDR2 SAAADI. The CDR3 loop reads CASEGAGKGNYGYTF. CDR3 coding DNA: TGCGCCAGCGAGGGAGCGGGGAAGGGGAACTATGGCTACACCTTC.

The genes are TRBV9 and TRBJ2-1; the D gene is possibly TRBD2 (6 bases). This CDR3 spans 14 amino acids. From germline, CDR1 is SGDLS and CDR2 YYNGEE. V was pared by 4 bases and J by 9 bases, with 17 bases between. This CDR3 reads CASSPRDSAVEQFF. The CDR3, as DNA: TGTGCCAGCAGCCCCCGGGACTCAGCGGTTGAGCAGTTCTTC.

This rearrangement joins TRBV6-4 to TRBJ1-2; TRBD1 matches at 7 bases. J was trimmed by 3 bases and V by 1 base; bases with no gene match: 8. Germline V CDR1 and CDR2: MRHNA, SNTAGT. There are 16 residues in the CDR3. CDR3 sequence reads: CASSDWGQWSDYGYTF. For the CDR3, the DNA is TGTGCCAGCAGTGACTGGGGACAGTGGTCTGACTATGGCTACACCTTC.

The CDR3 coding sequence is TGTGCCAGCAGCTTGGCGGGGCAGGGCGTGTGGGAGACCCAGTACTTC. This codes for CASSLAGQGVWETQYF. The V gene is TRBV5-6, the J gene TRBJ2-5; tentatively, D is TRBD1 or TRBD2 (5 bases each). The germline V and J ends were trimmed by 0 bases and 5 bases, with 17 bases remaining between them. Germline V lookup: CDR1 SGHDT, CDR2 YYEEEE. The CDR3 spans 16 residues. The full variable domain, with the rest looked up from reference TRBV5-6 and TRBJ2-5, is DAGVTQSPTHLIKTRGQQVTLRCSPKSGHDTVSWYQQALGQGPQFIFQYYEEEERQRGNFPDRFSGHQFPNYSSELNVNALLLGDSALYLCASSLAGQGVWETQYFGPGTRLLVL.

The chain combines TRBV27 with TRBJ2-7; possibly TRBD2 for D (6 bases). The germline CDR1 and CDR2 sequences are MNHEY and SMNVEV (reference sequence). The length of the CDR3 is 17 residues. The germline V and J ends were trimmed by 10 bases and 0 bases, with 25 bases remaining between them. This CDR3 is CATSRGAVLTSSYEQYF. CDR3 nucleotides: TGTGCCACCTCCCGCGGGGCAGTCTTAACGAGCTCCTACGAGCAGTACTTC.

The chain carries TRBV7-8 and TRBJ1-3; 9 nucleotides line up with TRBD1. V was clipped by 5 bases and J by 4 bases; unmatched bases: 9. The CDR3 sequence is 16 residues long. The V gene's germline CDR1 is SGHVS and CDR2 FQNEAQ. As DNA, the CDR3 is TGTGCCAGCAGCCTGTCCGGGACAGGGAGCGGAAACACCATATATTTT. Its translation is CASSLSGTGSGNTIYF.

This chain joins TRBV2 and TRBJ2-7; possibly TRBD1 for D (6 bases). The germline V and J ends were trimmed by 6 bases and 5 bases, with 20 bases remaining between them. The CDR3 extends over 15 amino acids. The germline V gene encodes CDR1 SNHLY and CDR2 FYNNEI. The CDR3 bases are TGTGCCAGCAGATTCACAGGGCCGACAACGGACGAGCAGTACTTC. Amino acids: CASRFTGPTTDEQYF.

This sequence joins TRBV5-4 and TRBJ1-1; D is undetermined. V was clipped by 6 bases and J by 0 bases, with 18 bases between them. Per the germline V gene, CDR1 is SGHNT and CDR2 is YYREEE (reference sequence). The CDR3 is 16 residues long. CDR3 protein: CASKDGKHLMNTEAFF. The CDR3 DNA follows: TGTGCCAGCAAAGACGGCAAGCACCTCATGAACACTGAAGCTTTCTTT.

The chain is built from TRBV5-5 and TRBJ2-7, with 12 bases identical to TRBD2. The length of the CDR3 is 15 residues. Germline values: CDR1 SGHKS, CDR2 YYEKEE (reference sequence). Losses at the gene ends were 4 bases for V and 5 bases for J; bases not matched to a gene: 7. CDR3 sequence (DNA): TGTGCCAGCAGCCTGACTAGCGGGAGTGGTAACGAGCAGTACTTC. It is translated as CASSLTSGSGNEQYF.

This clone was seen more than once but under ten times. The rearrangement uses TRBV5-1 and TRBJ2-7; 11 bases fit TRBD1. Germline V gives CDR1 SGHRS, CDR2 YFSETQ. CDR3 length equals 15 residues. J lost 3 bases, V lost 4 bases, and 6 bases had no gene match. The CDR3 DNA reads TGCGCCAGCAGCGGATGGGACAGGGGGTACTACGAGCAGTACTTC. Its protein is CASSGWDRGYYEQYF. The variable domain in full, completed from reference TRBV5-1 and TRBJ2-7, reads KAGVTQTPRYLIKTRGQQVTLSCSPISGHRSVSWYQQTPGQGLQFLFEYFSETQRNKGNFPGRFSGRQFSNSRSEMNVSTLELGDSALYLCASSGWDRGYYEQYFGPGTRLTVT.

The chain links TRBV19 to TRBJ2-7; tentative D call: TRBD2 (6 bases). Germline CDR1 LNHDA, CDR2 SQIVND (reference sequence). The length of the CDR3 is 13 residues. Trimming left V 7 bases short and J 7 bases short, with 17 bases between. The CDR3 DNA reads as TGTGCCAGTACGGGGGAAACTAGAGGGGAGCAGTACTTC. Translating gives CASTGETRGEQYF.

The chain couples TRBV12-3 or TRBV12-4 to TRBJ1-2, with 7 bases that match TRBD1. CDR3 size: 13 residues. V gave up 5 bases and J gave up 7 bases; unmatched junction bases: 7. This CDR3 is CASSPGAGGGYTF. The CDR3 coding sequence is TGTGCCAGCAGTCCCGGGGCAGGGGGTGGCTACACCTTC.

This chain joins TRBV3-1 (or the pseudogene TRBV3-2) and TRBJ1-2; D perhaps matches TRBD1 (6 bases). Germline V CDR1 and CDR2: LGHDT, YNNKEL (reference sequence). The CDR3 covers 14 residues. The V gene lost 4 bases and the J gene lost 5 bases, with 14 bases spanning the gap. This CDR3 reads CASSPAGALYGYTF. CDR3 nucleotides: TGTGCCAGCAGCCCCGCGGGGGCGCTATATGGCTACACCTTC.

The genes are TRBV5-8 and TRBJ2-3, with D possibly called TRBD1 or TRBD2 (6 bases each). The germline gives CDR1 SGHTS, CDR2 YDEGEE. The CDR3 is made up of 14 amino acids. V was trimmed by 8 bases and J by 2 bases, leaving 15 bases between them. DNA for the CDR3: TGTGCCAGTGCTCGGGGGACACCCACAGATACGCAGTATTTT. It codes for CASARGTPTDTQYF.

The chain combines TRBV3-1 (or the pseudogene TRBV3-2) with TRBJ2-5; the D is unclear. The germline V gene encodes CDR1 LGHDT and CDR2 YNNKEL (reference sequence). V was pared by 0 bases and J by 4 bases, with 3 bases between. The length of the CDR3 is 12 residues. DNA for the CDR3: TGTGCCAGCAGCCAAGATCTAGAGACCCAGTACTTC. Translated, it gives CASSQDLETQYF.

The genes are TRBV6-1 and TRBJ1-6; D gene uncertain. Germline-derived CDR1 and CDR2 are MNHNS and SASEGT. Trimming stripped 0 bases from V and 6 bases from J, with 12 bases between. The CDR3 has 16 amino acids. CDR3: CASSEAGLRGNSPLHF. The CDR3 bases are TGTGCCAGCAGTGAAGCGGGCCTGCGGGGTAATTCACCCCTCCACTTT.

V and J are TRBV9 and TRBJ1-3, with D unclear. V lost 0 bases, J lost 4 bases, and 8 bases lay in between. Looked up from germline, CDR1 is SGDLS and CDR2 is YYNGEE. The CDR3 consists of 14 residues. The CDR3 DNA sequence: TGTGCCAGCAGCGTAGAACAGCTCGGAAACACCATATATTTT. This sequence encodes CASSVEQLGNTIYF.

V usage is TRBV27 and J usage is TRBJ1-1; 9 nucleotides match TRBD1. The germline CDR1 and CDR2 sequences are MNHEY and SMNVEV (reference sequence). V dropped 7 bases and J dropped 4; count of bases not matched to a gene: 4. The CDR3 spans 13 residues. CDR3 sequence: CASKGQGPTEAFF. In nucleotides, the CDR3 is TGTGCCAGCAAGGGACAGGGACCCACTGAAGCTTTCTTT.

The chain couples TRBV5-1 to TRBJ2-1; D is unresolved. The CDR3 has 13 residues. Looked up from germline, CDR1 is SGHRS and CDR2 is YFSETQ. The V gene lost 1 base and the J gene lost 10 bases, with 12 bases spanning the gap. CDR3 amino acids: CASSLTILGEQFF. In DNA form, the CDR3 reads TGCGCCAGCAGCTTGACCATCCTCGGCGAGCAGTTCTTC.

This chain links TRBV5-4 with TRBJ2-3; D unresolved. CDR3 length: 15 amino acids. Per the germline V gene, CDR1 is SGHNT and CDR2 is YYREEE (reference sequence). V was shortened by 1 base and J by 4 bases, with 13 bases between the two germline ends. As DNA, the CDR3 is TGTGCCAGCAGCTTGAGCGTTAGTGGCGCAGATACGCAGTATTTT. Translation gives CASSLSVSGADTQYF.

The chain has TRBV2 and TRBJ1-3; no definite D call. The CDR3 consists of 13 residues. CDR1 and CDR2 (germline): SNHLY, FYNNEI. V was trimmed by 8 bases and J by 1 base, leaving 9 bases between them. The CDR3 DNA sequence: TGTGCCAGCGGCGGGCAGTCTGGAAACACCATATATTTT. Its translation is CASGGQSGNTIYF.

This rearrangement joins TRBV6-6 to TRBJ1-6; 8 nucleotides line up with TRBD1. Per germline, CDR1 MNHNY and CDR2 SVGAGI (reference sequence). The length of the CDR3 is 14 residues. With 7 bases clipped from V and 8 bases from J, the junction kept 7 bases outside the gene matches. The DNA for the CDR3 is TGTGCCAGCACCGCGACAGGGGCCTATTCACCCCTCCACTTT. This translates into CASTATGAYSPLHF.

The chain uses TRBV2 and TRBJ2-5; 9 nucleotides align to TRBD2. Trimming cost V 2 bases and J 3 bases; bases outside gene matches: 7. Per germline, CDR1 SNHLY and CDR2 FYNNEI. The CDR3 covers 16 residues. The CDR3 nucleotides are TGTGCCAGCAGTGAAATGGCTAGCGGGAACGAAGAGACCCAGTACTTC. Translation gives CASSEMASGNEETQYF. Complete variable domain (other parts from reference TRBV2 and TRBJ2-5): EPEVTQTPSHQVTQMGQEVILRCVPISNHLYFYWYRQILGQKVEFLVSFYNNEISEKSEIFDDQFSVERPDGSNFTLKIRSTKLEDSAMYFCASSEMASGNEETQYFGPGTRLLVL.

V is TRBV5-1 and J is TRBJ1-6; possible D gene TRBD1, 6 bases. V was cut by 5 bases and J by 5 bases, with 8 bases left in between. The germline CDR1 and CDR2 sequences are SGHRS and YFSETQ. This CDR3 spans 13 amino acids. The CDR3 nucleotides are TGCGCCAGCAGTACAGGGAATAATTCACCCCTCCACTTT. Translation gives CASSTGNNSPLHF.

This clone was detected once. This chain joins TRBV4-2 and TRBJ2-1, with D perhaps TRBD2 (6 bases). This CDR3 region has 17 residues. The V gene lost 0 bases and the J gene lost 0 bases, with 12 bases spanning the gap. Germline loops: CDR1 LGHNA, CDR2 YNFKEQ. The CDR3 coding sequence is TGTGCCAGCAGCCAAGATCCTGTTAGCGGCTCCTACAATGAGCAGTTCTTC. Protein product: CASSQDPVSGSYNEQFF.

This chain connects TRBV12-3 or TRBV12-4 to TRBJ1-2; maybe TRBD1 (6 bases). Trimming left V 4 bases short and J 8 bases short, with 11 bases between. This CDR3 contains 12 residues. The CDR3 DNA is TGTGCCAGCAGTTCAGGGGCAAAAGGCTACACCTTC. This encodes CASSSGAKGYTF.

The rearrangement uses TRBV18 and TRBJ2-7; TRBD2 agrees at 14 bases. The trim removed 5 bases at V and 3 bases at J, leaving 9 bases unmatched. The CDR3 sequence is 17 residues long. Germline V CDR1 and CDR2: KGHSH, LQKENI. The CDR3 loop reads CASSAGLAGGSNYEQYF. The CDR3 bases are TGTGCCAGCTCAGCAGGACTAGCGGGAGGTTCAAACTACGAGCAGTACTTC. Based on the CDR3 plus reference TRBV18 and TRBJ2-7, the full variable domain is NAGVMQNPRHLVRRRGQEARLRCSPMKGHSHVYWYRQLPEEGLKFMVYLQKENIIDESGMPKERFSAEFPKEGPSILRIQQVVRGDSAAYFCASSAGLAGGSNYEQYFGPGTRLTVT.

This clone is a singleton in its sample. Here the CDR3 reads CASGRGREGNNQPQHF. CDR3 nucleotides: TGTGCCAGCGGTCGCGGCAGGGAAGGAAACAATCAGCCCCAGCATTTT. V is TRBV2 and J is TRBJ1-5, with a weak D call TRBD1 (5 bases). Germline V CDR1 and CDR2: SNHLY, FYNNEI. Trimming pared 8 bases from V and 3 bases from J, leaving 20 bases between. The CDR3 contains 16 residues.

V usage is TRBV13 and J usage is TRBJ2-5; D is perhaps TRBD1 or TRBD2 (5 bases each). This CDR3 has 13 amino acids. Trimming removed 5 bases at V and 11 bases at J, with 18 bases between. Germline V gene lookup returns CDR1 PRHDT and CDR2 FYEKMQ (reference sequence). CDR3 nucleotide sequence: TGTGCCAGCAGCGGAAAGGGACGGGTAATGCAGTACTTC. Residues: CASSGKGRVMQYF.

This clone appeared a single time. Other DNA sequences within the sample encode an identical CDR3. The chain carries TRBV5-1 and TRBJ1-2; 11 bases fit TRBD1. The CDR3 has 16 residues. J was trimmed by 3 bases and V by 1 base; bases with no gene match: 5. Germline values: CDR1 SGHRS, CDR2 YFSETQ. DNA of the CDR3: TGCGCCAGCAGCTTGTCCCCGGGACAGGGGGACTATGGCTACACCTTC. Translated: CASSLSPGQGDYGYTF.